The 15 T cell receptor beta chains below were found in one sample sequenced in a study of cytomegalovirus exposure and HLA in healthy donors. PCR was performed using 60 Vbeta and 13 Jbeta primers. Profiled with immunoSEQ multiplex PCR; TCRdb holds only in-frame clones, not every one. The sample includes 64,000 or so clones, over 75% of them seen just once. The sequenced sample consisted of PBMCs. These receptors were obtained from a female donor in good health and CMV-seronegative.

The gene calls are TRBV18 and TRBJ1-4, with no clear D. Trimming shortened V by 5 bases and J by 5 bases, and 18 bases separated the two germline ends. Germline V gene data show CDR1 as KGHSH and CDR2 as LQKENI. The CDR3 is 16 amino acids. DNA for the CDR3: TGTGCCAGCTCATCATCGAACCCCGGCGGGAATGAAAAACTGTTTTTT. Protein: CASSSSNPGGNEKLFF.

The chain has TRBV2 and TRBJ1-2; D perhaps matches TRBD1 (6 bases). CDR3 length equals 15 residues. CDR1 and CDR2 from the germline V gene are SNHLY and FYNNEI. Between the trimmed V and J ends, which lost 4 bases and 8 bases, there was a span of 20 bases. The CDR3: CASSADRGVDWGYTF. DNA for the CDR3: TGTGCCAGCAGTGCGGACAGAGGGGTGGATTGGGGCTACACCTTC.

The rearrangement joins TRBV6-5 to TRBJ1-1; 7 bases agree with TRBD1. Germline V gene lookup returns CDR1 MNHEY and CDR2 SVGAGI. This CDR3 has 13 residues. The V segment lost 2 bases and the J segment 11 bases; nucleotides outside the gene matches: 8. The CDR3 loop reads CASSYLGQEGAFF. CDR3 DNA: TGTGCCAGCAGTTACCTCGGACAGGAGGGGGCTTTCTTT.

A single count supports this clone. The genes are TRBV6-6 and TRBJ1-2, with 9 positions matching TRBD1. The CDR3 has 14 residues. The V gene's germline CDR1 is MNHNY and CDR2 SVGAGI (reference sequence). J was trimmed by 5 bases and V by 7 bases; bases with no gene match: 8. In DNA, the CDR3 is TGTGCCAGCATCCGACAGGGGGAGGCTTATGGCTACACCTTC. Translation: CASIRQGEAYGYTF.

The J gene is TRBJ2-5, the V gene TRBV5-1; 8 nucleotides line up with TRBD2. The CDR3 extends over 15 amino acids. The V gene end was trimmed by 1 base and the J gene end by 4 bases; junction bases not matched to a gene: 6. The germline V gene encodes CDR1 SGHRS and CDR2 YFSETQ. The CDR3 bases are TGCGCCAGCAGCTTGAGCGGGGCGGGGGGAGAGACCCAGTACTTC. It encodes CASSLSGAGGETQYF.

The chain combines TRBV30 with TRBJ1-2, with TRBD1 matching over 7 bases. V gave up 1 base and J gave up 10 bases; unmatched junction bases: 6. Germline values: CDR1 GTSNPN, CDR2 SVGIG (reference sequence). This CDR3 region has 12 residues. CDR3: CAWSAQTGPYTF. Here the CDR3 DNA reads TGTGCCTGGAGTGCGCAGACAGGGCCCTACACCTTC.

A single count supports this clone. The chain carries TRBV7-3 and TRBJ2-3; 7 bases map to TRBD1. The length of the CDR3 is 17 residues. The germline V gene has CDR1 SGHTA and CDR2 FQGTGA. The V segment lost 5 bases and the J segment 0 bases; nucleotides outside the gene matches: 11. CDR3 DNA: TGTGCCAGCAGCAAAGGGACAGCAGGTTCTAGCACAGATACGCAGTATTTT. Translating it yields CASSKGTAGSSTDTQYF.

The J gene is TRBJ1-5, the V gene TRBV6-5, with TRBD1 as a possible D gene (5 bases). The germline V and J ends were trimmed by 6 bases and 2 bases, with 11 bases remaining between them. CDR3 length: 14 amino acids. Germline CDR1 is MNHEY and CDR2 is SVGAGI. The CDR3, as DNA: TGTGCCAGCAGGAGGCAGACAGGCAATCAGCCCCAGCATTTT. Residues: CASRRQTGNQPQHF.

The rearrangement uses TRBV7-8 and TRBJ1-4; D not certain. CDR1 and CDR2 (germline): SGHVS, FQNEAQ. V dropped 8 bases and J dropped 4 bases, with 20 bases sitting between them. This CDR3 is built from 16 residues. The CDR3, as DNA: TGTGCCAGCTCTGGTTCTTACGGGAGTGTTAATGAAAAACTGTTTTTT. Its translation is CASSGSYGSVNEKLFF.

The chain combines TRBV7-8 with TRBJ1-5; D ambiguous. The germline V gene has CDR1 SGHVS and CDR2 FQNEAQ. The CDR3 consists of 14 residues. V shed 0 bases and J shed 5 bases, with 8 bases lying between them. For the CDR3, the DNA is TGTGCCAGCAGCTTAGCGAACAGTGATCAGCCCCAGCATTTT. Translated, it gives CASSLANSDQPQHF. The entire variable domain, with the rest obtained from reference TRBV7-8 and TRBJ1-5, is as follows: GAGVSQSPRYKVAKRGQDVALRCDPISGHVSLFWYQQALGQGPEFLTYFQNEAQLDKSGLPSDRFFAERPEGSVSTLKIQRTQQEDSAVYLCASSLANSDQPQHFGDGTRLSIL.

CDR3 in DNA: TGCGCCAGCAGCCTACGGGGCGGGGGATTCTCCTACGAGCAGTACTTC. This translates into CASSLRGGGFSYEQYF. The chain recombines TRBV4-1 with TRBJ2-7, with TRBD2 identical over 7 bases. The CDR3 extends over 16 amino acids. CDR1 MGHRA and CDR2 YSYEKL come from the germline V gene. V lost 4 bases to trimming and J lost 0 bases; unmatched junction nucleotides: 9.

This clone was counted between two and nine times. V is TRBV5-8 and J is TRBJ1-1, with TRBD1 matching 9 bases. Per germline, CDR1 SGHTS and CDR2 YDEGEE. V lost 4 bases to trimming and J lost 10 bases; unmatched junction nucleotides: 11. This CDR3 comprises 14 residues. This CDR3 reads CASSLWDRELSAFF. In DNA, the CDR3 is TGTGCCAGCAGCCTCTGGGACAGGGAGCTGTCAGCTTTCTTT. Complete variable domain (other parts from reference TRBV5-8 and TRBJ1-1): EAGVTQSPTHLIKTRGQQATLRCSPISGHTSVYWYQQALGLGLQFLLWYDEGEERNRGNFPPRFSGRQFPNYSSELNVNALELEDSALYLCASSLWDRELSAFFGQGTRLTVV.

The chain recombines TRBV4-3 with TRBJ1-5; 8 bases agree with TRBD1. The CDR3 sequence is 14 residues long. Trimming removed 1 base from V and 5 bases from J; junction bases left unmatched: 1. The germline gives CDR1 LGHNA, CDR2 YSLEER. CDR3 region: CASSQVQGDQPQHF. In DNA, the CDR3 is TGCGCCAGCAGCCAAGTACAGGGGGATCAGCCCCAGCATTTT.

The V gene is TRBV19, the J gene TRBJ1-6; 7 nucleotides align to TRBD1. The V gene end was trimmed by 8 bases and the J gene end by 4 bases; junction bases not matched to a gene: 8. The CDR3 loop spans 15 amino acids. Per the germline V gene, CDR1 is LNHDA and CDR2 is SQIVND (reference sequence). In DNA form, the CDR3 reads TGTGCCAGTCATAGCGGGACAGCGTATAATTCACCCCTCCACTTT. As protein: CASHSGTAYNSPLHF.

This rearrangement joins TRBV28 to TRBJ1-4; TRBD1 is a possible D gene (6 bases). This CDR3 has 14 residues. CDR1 MDHEN and CDR2 SYDVKM come from the germline V gene. Trimming took off 6 bases at V and 3 bases at J, with 11 bases between the two ends. The CDR3 loop reads CASRLGAPNEKLFF. The CDR3 coding sequence is TGTGCCAGCAGGTTGGGGGCCCCTAATGAAAAACTGTTTTTT.